This T cell receptor beta chain is from a study of CD8 T cells in Susac syndrome. Germline lookup yields CDR1 SQVTM and CDR2 ANQGSEA. Between the trimmed V and J ends, which lost 7 bases and 3 bases, there was a span of 12 bases. The CDR3 consists of 12 residues. Recently defined diagnostic criteria for definite or probable disease were fulfilled by Susac syndrome patients. The CD8+ and CD4+ T cells were negatively isolated, with the TEMRA cells enriched by FACS. cDNA came from about 0.51 to 1 ug RNA primed by random hexamers. An immunoSEQ multiplex PCR generated amplified TCR beta CDR3 products spanning 54 Vbeta and 13 Jbeta. One entry per CDR3 protein, called by TCRdb with MiXCR from the immunoSEQ multiplex PCR reads. This sample has roughly 200,000 distinct CDR3 sequences; roughly 94% occur once, and the top ten carry 0.1% to 0.13%.

Sequencing was performed on CD4+ T cells from PBMCs. V usage is TRBV29-1 and J usage is TRBJ2-5; D is tentatively TRBD1 or TRBD2 (5 bases each). The clonotype comes from a human donor with Susac syndrome. CDR3 in amino acids: CSALRGEETQYF. CDR3 in DNA: TGCAGCGCCCTCCGAGGGGAAGAGACCCAGTACTTC.